The present entry profiles one T cell receptor (beta chain) with its context. The data were produced by immunoSEQ multiplex PCR, yet TCRdb's version contains in-frame clones alone and is incomplete. This repertoire shows 26,000 or so clones, approximately 92% found once; its top ten account for 16%. This CDR3 spans 18 amino acids. Germline values: CDR1 MDHEN, CDR2 SYDVKM. The ends were cut back, 5 bases at V and 6 bases at J, with 26 bases in the middle. The data belong to a study of T cell changes during pregnancy in multiple sclerosis. The chain employs TRBV28 and TRBJ1-5; D might be TRBD1 (6 bases). The receptor was derived from a female donor with multiple sclerosis, enrolled in a pregnancy study. Sequenced material: CD8+ T cells from peripheral blood mononuclear cells, taken in the second trimester of pregnancy. CDR3 loop: CASSGAVYRDMQSQPQHF. DNA of the CDR3: TGTGCCAGCAGTGGCGCTGTGTACCGGGACATGCAGAGTCAGCCCCAGCATTTT.